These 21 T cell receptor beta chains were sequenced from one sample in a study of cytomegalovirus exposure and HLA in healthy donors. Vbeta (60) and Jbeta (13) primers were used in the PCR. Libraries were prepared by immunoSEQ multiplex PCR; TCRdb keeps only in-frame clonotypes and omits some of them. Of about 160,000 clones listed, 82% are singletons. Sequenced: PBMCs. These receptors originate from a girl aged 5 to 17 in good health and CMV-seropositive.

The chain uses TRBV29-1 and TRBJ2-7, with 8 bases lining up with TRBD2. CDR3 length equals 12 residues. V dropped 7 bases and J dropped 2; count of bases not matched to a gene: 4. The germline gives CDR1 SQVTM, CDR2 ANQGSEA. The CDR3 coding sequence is TGCAGCGGGGGACTAGGGCCCTACGAGCAGTACTTC. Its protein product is CSGGLGPYEQYF.

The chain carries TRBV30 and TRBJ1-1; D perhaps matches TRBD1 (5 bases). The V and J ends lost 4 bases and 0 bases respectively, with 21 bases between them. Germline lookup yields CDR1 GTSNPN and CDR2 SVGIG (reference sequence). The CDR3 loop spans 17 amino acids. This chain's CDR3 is CAWKIHPTVRVNTEAFF. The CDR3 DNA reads TGTGCCTGGAAGATTCATCCGACAGTCAGAGTGAACACTGAAGCTTTCTTT.

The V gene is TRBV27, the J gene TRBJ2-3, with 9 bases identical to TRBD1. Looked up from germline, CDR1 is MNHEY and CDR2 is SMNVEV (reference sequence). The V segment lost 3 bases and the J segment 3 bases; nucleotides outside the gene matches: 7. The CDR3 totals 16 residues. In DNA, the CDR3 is TGTGCCAGCAGTTTCTCCCGGGACAGGGTGACAGATACGCAGTATTTT. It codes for CASSFSRDRVTDTQYF.

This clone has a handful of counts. CDR3 residues: CSVGTDEQFF. The CDR3 nucleotides are TGCAGCGTGGGGACAGATGAGCAGTTCTTC. The chain joins TRBV29-1 to TRBJ2-1; the match to TRBD1 covers 7 bases. Trimming removed 6 bases from V and 8 bases from J; junction bases left unmatched: 1. The V gene's germline CDR1 is SQVTM and CDR2 ANQGSEA. The CDR3 is 10 residues long.

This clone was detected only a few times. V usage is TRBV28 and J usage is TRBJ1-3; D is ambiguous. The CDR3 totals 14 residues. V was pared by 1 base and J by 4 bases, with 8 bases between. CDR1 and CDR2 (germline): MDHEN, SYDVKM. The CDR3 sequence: CASSLYTVGNTIYF. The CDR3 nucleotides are TGTGCCAGCAGTTTATACACAGTAGGAAACACCATATATTTT.

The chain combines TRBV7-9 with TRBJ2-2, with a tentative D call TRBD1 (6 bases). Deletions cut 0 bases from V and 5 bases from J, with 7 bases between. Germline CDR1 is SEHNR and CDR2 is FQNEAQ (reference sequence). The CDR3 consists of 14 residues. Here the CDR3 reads CASSLAGATGELFF. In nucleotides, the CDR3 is TGTGCCAGCAGCTTAGCGGGGGCTACCGGGGAGCTGTTTTTT.

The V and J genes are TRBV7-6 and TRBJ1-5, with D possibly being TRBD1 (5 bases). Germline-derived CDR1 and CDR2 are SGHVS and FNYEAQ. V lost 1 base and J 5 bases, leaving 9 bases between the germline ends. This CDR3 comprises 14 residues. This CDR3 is CASSLGGVDQPQHF. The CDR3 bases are TGTGCCAGCAGCTTAGGGGGGGTCGATCAGCCCCAGCATTTT.

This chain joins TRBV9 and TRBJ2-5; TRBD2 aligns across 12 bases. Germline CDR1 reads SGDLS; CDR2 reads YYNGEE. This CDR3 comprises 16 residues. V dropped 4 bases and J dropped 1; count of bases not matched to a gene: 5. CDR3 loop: CASSFGTSGPQETQYF. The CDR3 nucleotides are TGTGCCAGCAGCTTTGGGACTAGCGGGCCCCAAGAGACCCAGTACTTC.

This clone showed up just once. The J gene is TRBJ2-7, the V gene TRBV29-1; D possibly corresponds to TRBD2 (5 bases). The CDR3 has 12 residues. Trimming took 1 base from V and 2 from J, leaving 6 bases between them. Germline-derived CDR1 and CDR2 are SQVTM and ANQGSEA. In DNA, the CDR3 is TGCAGCGTTGAAGCCGGGACCTACGAGCAGTACTTC. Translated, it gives CSVEAGTYEQYF.

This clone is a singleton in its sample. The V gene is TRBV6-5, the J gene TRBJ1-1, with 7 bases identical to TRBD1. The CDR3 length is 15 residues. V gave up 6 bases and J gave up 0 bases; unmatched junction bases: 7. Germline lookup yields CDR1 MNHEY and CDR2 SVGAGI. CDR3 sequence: CASSPPTGMNTEAFF. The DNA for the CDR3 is TGTGCCAGCAGCCCCCCGACAGGGATGAACACTGAAGCTTTCTTT.

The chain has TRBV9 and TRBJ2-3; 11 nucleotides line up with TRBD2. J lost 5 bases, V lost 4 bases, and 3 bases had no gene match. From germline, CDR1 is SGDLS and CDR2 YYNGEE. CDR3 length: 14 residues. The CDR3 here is CASSSGTSGDTQYF. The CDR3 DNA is TGTGCCAGCAGCTCCGGGACTAGCGGAGATACGCAGTATTTT.

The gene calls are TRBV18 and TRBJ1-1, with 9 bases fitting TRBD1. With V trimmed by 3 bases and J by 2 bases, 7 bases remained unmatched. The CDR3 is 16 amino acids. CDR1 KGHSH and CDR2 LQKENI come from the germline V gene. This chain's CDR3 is CASSPTGGGGNTEAFF. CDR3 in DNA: TGTGCCAGCTCACCCACAGGGGGCGGGGGCAACACTGAAGCTTTCTTT.

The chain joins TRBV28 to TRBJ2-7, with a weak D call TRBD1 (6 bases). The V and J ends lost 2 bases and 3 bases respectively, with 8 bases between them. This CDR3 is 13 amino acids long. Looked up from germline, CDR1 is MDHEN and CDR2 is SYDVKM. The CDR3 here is CASSLTGIYEQYF. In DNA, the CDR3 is TGTGCCAGCAGTTTAACAGGGATCTACGAGCAGTACTTC. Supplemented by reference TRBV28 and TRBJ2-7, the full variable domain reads DVKVTQSSRYLVKRTGEKVFLECVQDMDHENMFWYRQDPGLGLRLIYFSYDVKMKEKGDIPEGYSVSREKKERFSLILESASTNQTSMYLCASSLTGIYEQYFGPGTRLTVT.

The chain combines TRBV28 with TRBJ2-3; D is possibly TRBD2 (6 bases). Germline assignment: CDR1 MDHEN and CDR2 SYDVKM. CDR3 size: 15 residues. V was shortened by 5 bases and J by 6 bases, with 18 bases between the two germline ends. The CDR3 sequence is CASSPWGDRGDTQYF. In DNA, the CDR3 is TGTGCCAGCAGTCCCTGGGGGGATCGAGGGGATACGCAGTATTTT.

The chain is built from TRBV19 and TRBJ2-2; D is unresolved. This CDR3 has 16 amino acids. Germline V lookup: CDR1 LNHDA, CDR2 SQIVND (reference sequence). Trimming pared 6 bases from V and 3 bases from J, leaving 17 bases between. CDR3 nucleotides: TGTGCCAGTAGAGCCCCTCCGGTAGAGGACACCGGGGAGCTGTTTTTT. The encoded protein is CASRAPPVEDTGELFF.

The CDR3 reads CASSLSWSEAFF. The DNA of the CDR3 is TGTGCCAGCAGTTTATCATGGAGTGAAGCTTTCTTT. This chain joins TRBV27 and TRBJ1-1; D is unclear. Trimming took 0 bases from V and 7 from J, leaving 6 bases between them. This CDR3 region has 12 residues. CDR1 is MNHEY and CDR2 is SMNVEV in the germline V gene (reference sequence).

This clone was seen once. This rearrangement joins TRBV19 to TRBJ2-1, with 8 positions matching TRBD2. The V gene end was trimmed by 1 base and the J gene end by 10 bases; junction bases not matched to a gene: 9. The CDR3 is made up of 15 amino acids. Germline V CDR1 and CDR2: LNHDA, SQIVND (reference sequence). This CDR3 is CASSIGRGDVMEQFF. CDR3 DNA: TGTGCCAGTAGTATAGGGCGGGGGGACGTAATGGAGCAGTTCTTC.

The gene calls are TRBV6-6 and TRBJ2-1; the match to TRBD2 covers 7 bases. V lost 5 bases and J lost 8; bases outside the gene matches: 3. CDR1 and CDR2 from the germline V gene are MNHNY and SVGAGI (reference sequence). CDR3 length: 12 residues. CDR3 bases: TGTGCCAGCAGTAAGCGGGGTCATGAGCAGTTCTTC. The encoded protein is CASSKRGHEQFF.

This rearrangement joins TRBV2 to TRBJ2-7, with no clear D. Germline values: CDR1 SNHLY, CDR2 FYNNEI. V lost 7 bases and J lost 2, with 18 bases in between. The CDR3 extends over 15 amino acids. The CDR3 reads CASKELAVQTYEQYF. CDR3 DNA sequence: TGTGCCAGCAAGGAGCTGGCGGTACAAACCTACGAGCAGTACTTC.

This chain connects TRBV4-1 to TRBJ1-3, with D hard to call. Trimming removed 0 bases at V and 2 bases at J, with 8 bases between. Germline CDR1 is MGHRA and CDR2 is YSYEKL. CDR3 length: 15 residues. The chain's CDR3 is CASSQEVGAGNTIYF. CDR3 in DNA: TGCGCCAGCAGCCAAGAGGTCGGGGCTGGAAACACCATATATTTT.

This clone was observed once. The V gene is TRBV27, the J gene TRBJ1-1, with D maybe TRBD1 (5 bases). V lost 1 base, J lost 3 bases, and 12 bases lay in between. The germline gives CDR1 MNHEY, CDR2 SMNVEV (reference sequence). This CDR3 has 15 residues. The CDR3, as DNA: TGTGCCAGCAGTTTATGGGCAGGGAAGGACACTGAAGCTTTCTTT. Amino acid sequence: CASSLWAGKDTEAFF.